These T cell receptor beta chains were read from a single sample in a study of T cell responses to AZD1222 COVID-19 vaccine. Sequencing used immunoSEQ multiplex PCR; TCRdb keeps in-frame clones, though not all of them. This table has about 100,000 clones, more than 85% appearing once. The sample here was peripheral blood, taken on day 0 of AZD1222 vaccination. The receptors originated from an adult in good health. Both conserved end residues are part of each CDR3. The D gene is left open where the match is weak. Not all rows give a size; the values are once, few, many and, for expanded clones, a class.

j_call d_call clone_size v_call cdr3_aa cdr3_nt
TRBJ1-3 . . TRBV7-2 CASSPFVASGNTIYF TGTGCCAGCAGCCCCTTTGTGGCGTCTGGAAACACCATATATTTT
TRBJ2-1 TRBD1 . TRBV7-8 CASSWTGGGNSGEQFF TGTGCCAGCAGCTGGACAGGGGGCGGTAACAGTGGGGAGCAGTTCTTC
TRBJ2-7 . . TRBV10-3 CAISESPDEQYF TGTGCCATCAGTGAATCTCCTGACGAGCAGTACTTC
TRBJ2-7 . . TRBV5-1 CASSVGGRSYEQYF TGCGCCAGCAGCGTGGGGGGCAGATCCTACGAGCAGTACTTC
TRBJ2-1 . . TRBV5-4 CASSSQWNYNEQFF TGTGCCAGCAGCTCTCAGTGGAATTACAATGAGCAGTTCTTC
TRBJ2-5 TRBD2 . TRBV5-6 CASSLGLAGVETQYF TGTGCCAGCAGCTTGGGGCTAGCGGGAGTAGAGACCCAGTACTTC
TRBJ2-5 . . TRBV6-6 CASSSGRRTVAQYF TGTGCCAGCAGTTCGGGACGGCGGACCGTCGCCCAGTACTTC
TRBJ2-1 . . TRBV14 CASSLSELATFNEQFF TGTGCCAGCAGCCTATCTGAGCTAGCGACTTTCAATGAGCAGTTCTTC
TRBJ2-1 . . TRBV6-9 CASPRSPFNEQFF TGTGCCAGCCCTCGCAGCCCTTTTAATGAGCAGTTCTTC
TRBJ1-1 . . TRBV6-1 CASSERGSDTEAFF TGTGCCAGCAGTGAACGGGGGTCAGACACTGAAGCTTTCTTT
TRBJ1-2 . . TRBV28 CASSLTDLNYGYTF TGTGCCAGCAGTTTAACAGACTTAAACTATGGCTACACCTTC
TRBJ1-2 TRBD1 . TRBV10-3 CATHRGDYGYTF TGTGCCACACACAGGGGGGACTATGGCTACACCTTC
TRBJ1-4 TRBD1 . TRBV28 CASSPSGGAEEKLFF TGTGCCAGCAGCCCTTCAGGGGGCGCTGAGGAAAAACTGTTTTTT
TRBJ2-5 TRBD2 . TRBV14 CASSQVAGLAGGVAETQYF TGTGCCAGCAGCCAAGTAGCGGGACTAGCGGGAGGAGTCGCGGAGACCCAGTACTTC
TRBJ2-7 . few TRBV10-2 CASSESTSYEQYF TGCGCCAGCAGTGAGTCAACTAGTTACGAGCAGTACTTC
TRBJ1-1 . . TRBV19 CASRPDGLNTEAFF TGTGCCAGTCGCCCCGACGGTCTGAACACTGAAGCTTTCTTT
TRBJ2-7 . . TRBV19 CASSIGAERWYEQYF TGTGCCAGTAGTATAGGGGCAGAGAGATGGTACGAGCAGTACTTC
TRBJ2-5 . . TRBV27 CASSPTGRGETQYF TGTGCCAGCAGCCCCACGGGACGGGGAGAGACCCAGTACTTC
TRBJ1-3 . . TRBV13 CASSLDGHPGNTIYF TGTGCCAGCAGCTTAGACGGACACCCTGGAAACACCATATATTTT
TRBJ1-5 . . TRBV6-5 CASSRGWADQPQHF TGTGCCAGCAGTCGAGGGTGGGCCGATCAGCCCCAGCATTTT
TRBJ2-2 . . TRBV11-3 CASSSPNYRSGTGELFF TGTGCCAGCAGCTCACCTAACTACAGATCGGGCACCGGGGAGCTGTTTTTT
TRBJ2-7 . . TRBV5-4 CASSFWPGVEQYF TGTGCCAGCAGCTTTTGGCCGGGGGTGGAGCAGTACTTC
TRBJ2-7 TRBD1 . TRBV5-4 CASSWGQAEQYF TGTGCCAGCAGCTGGGGACAGGCCGAGCAGTACTTC
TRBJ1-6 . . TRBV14 CASSQNRARYNSPLHF TGTGCCAGCAGCCAAAACAGGGCTAGGTATAATTCACCCCTCCACTTT
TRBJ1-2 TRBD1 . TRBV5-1 CASSTLTGEGGYTF TGCGCCAGCAGCACCCTCACAGGGGAGGGCGGCTACACCTTC
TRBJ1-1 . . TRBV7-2 CASSFDRQNTEAFF TGTGCCAGCAGCTTTGACAGGCAGAACACTGAAGCTTTCTTT
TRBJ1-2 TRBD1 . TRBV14 CASSQDLQGGYGYTF TGTGCCAGCAGCCAAGATTTGCAGGGGGGCTATGGCTACACCTTC
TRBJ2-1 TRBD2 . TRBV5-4 CASSTGQVTSGSPSINEQFF TGTGCCAGCAGCACGGGACAGGTGACTAGCGGGAGCCCGAGTATCAATGAGCAGTTCTTC
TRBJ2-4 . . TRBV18 CASSPNGLDIQYF TGTGCCAGCTCACCTAACGGGTTGGACATTCAGTACTTC
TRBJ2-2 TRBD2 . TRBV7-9 CASSHSGRVETGELFF TGTGCCAGCAGTCATAGCGGGAGGGTGGAAACCGGGGAGCTGTTTTTT
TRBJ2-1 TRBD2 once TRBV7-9 CASSPYVLAGLTYNEQFF TGTGCCAGCAGCCCCTATGTGCTAGCGGGCCTAACCTACAATGAGCAGTTCTTC
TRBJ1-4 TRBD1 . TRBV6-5 CASRGQWGEGEKLFF TGTGCCAGCAGGGGACAGTGGGGGGAGGGTGAAAAACTGTTTTTT
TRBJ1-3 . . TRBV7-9 CASTKSATPGGNTIYF TGTGCCAGCACCAAGTCGGCCACACCGGGTGGAAACACCATATATTTT
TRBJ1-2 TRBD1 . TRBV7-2 CASSLETGDWDYGYTF TGTGCCAGCAGCTTAGAAACAGGGGACTGGGACTATGGCTACACCTTC
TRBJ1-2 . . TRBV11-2 CASSLDLQGVGTANYGYTF TGTGCCAGCAGCTTAGACTTACAGGGCGTGGGAACAGCTAACTATGGCTACACCTTC
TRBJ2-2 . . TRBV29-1 CSVAFIQGTTGELFF TGCAGCGTCGCGTTCATACAGGGAACCACCGGGGAGCTGTTTTTT
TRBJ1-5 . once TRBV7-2 CASSLQSNQPQHF TGTGCCAGCAGCTTACAAAGCAATCAGCCCCAGCATTTT
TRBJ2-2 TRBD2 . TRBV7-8 CASSLAPLAGVSGELFF TGTGCCAGCAGCTTAGCCCCGCTAGCGGGAGTTAGCGGGGAGCTGTTTTTT
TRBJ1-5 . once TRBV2 CASSDLWGQPQHF TGTGCCAGCAGTGATCTTTGGGGTCAGCCCCAGCATTTT
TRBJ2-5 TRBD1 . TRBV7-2 CASSPDRGRETQYF TGTGCCAGCAGCCCGGACAGGGGGCGAGAGACCCAGTACTTC
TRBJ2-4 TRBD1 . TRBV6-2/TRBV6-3 CASSYPGTGMNIQYF TGTGCCAGCAGTTATCCTGGGACAGGGATGAACATTCAGTACTTC
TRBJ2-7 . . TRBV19 CASQYEQYF TGTGCCAGTCAATACGAGCAGTACTTC
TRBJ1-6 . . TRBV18 CASSPNTGHDSPLHF TGTGCCAGCTCACCAAACACAGGTCATGATTCACCCCTCCACTTT
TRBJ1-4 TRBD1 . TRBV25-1 CASSDRTGHEKLFF TGTGCCAGCAGTGACCGGACAGGGCATGAAAAACTGTTTTTT
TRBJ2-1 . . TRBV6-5 CASSFESYNEQFF TGTGCCAGCAGCTTTGAGAGCTACAATGAGCAGTTCTTC
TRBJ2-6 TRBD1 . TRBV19 CASSGSGGPNFSGANVLTF TGTGCCAGTAGTGGCTCAGGGGGCCCAAACTTCTCTGGGGCCAACGTCCTGACTTTC
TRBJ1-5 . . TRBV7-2 CASSFGSGYAQPQHF TGTGCCAGCAGCTTTGGGTCGGGTTACGCTCAGCCCCAGCATTTT
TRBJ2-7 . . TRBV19 CASSERKSYEQYF TGTGCCAGTAGTGAGCGGAAGTCCTACGAGCAGTACTTC
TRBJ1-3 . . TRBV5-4 CASSPPGAEGNTIYF TGTGCCAGCAGCCCTCCCGGGGCAGAAGGAAACACCATATATTTT
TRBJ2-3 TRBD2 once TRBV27 CASSTWTSGSTDTQYF TGTGCCAGCAGCACCTGGACTAGCGGGAGTACAGATACGCAGTATTTT
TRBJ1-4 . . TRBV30 CAWGDGANEKLFF TGTGCCTGGGGGGACGGGGCGAATGAAAAACTGTTTTTT
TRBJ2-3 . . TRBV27 CASSLSSVGIDTQYF TGTGCCAGCAGTTTATCGTCAGTTGGGATAGATACGCAGTATTTT
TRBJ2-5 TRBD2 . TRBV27 CASSGRLAGETQYF TGTGCCAGCAGTGGAAGACTAGCGGGAGAGACCCAGTACTTC
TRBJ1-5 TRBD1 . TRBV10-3 CAITQGYNQPQHF TGTGCCATCACACAGGGGTACAATCAGCCCCAGCATTTT
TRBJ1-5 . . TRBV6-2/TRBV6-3 CASSSTGSRQPQHF TGTGCCAGCAGCTCAACAGGGTCACGTCAGCCCCAGCATTTT
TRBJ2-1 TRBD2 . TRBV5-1 CASRSRGTSRYNEQFF TGCGCCAGCAGATCACGTGGGACTAGCAGATACAATGAGCAGTTCTTC
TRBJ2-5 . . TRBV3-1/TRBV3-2 CASSQEKETQYF TGTGCCAGCAGCCAAGAAAAAGAGACCCAGTACTTC
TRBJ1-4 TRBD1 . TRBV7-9 CASSTWDRGQKLFF TGTGCCAGCAGCACTTGGGACAGGGGGCAAAAGCTGTTTTTT
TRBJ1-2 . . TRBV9 CASSEGQGFGGYTF TGTGCCAGCAGCGAGGGACAAGGCTTCGGTGGCTACACCTTC
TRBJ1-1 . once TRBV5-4 CASSLDIGTTEAFF TGTGCCAGCAGCTTGGACATTGGAACCACTGAAGCTTTCTTT